A single count supports the clone carrying this TCR beta chain. The sample originates from a study of PD-L1 blockade in urothelial cancer. Study in general: Blood samples had a median of 141,255 T cells.

Germline CDR1 and CDR2: SGHAT and FQNNGV. V lost 2 bases and J 8 bases, leaving 12 bases between the germline ends. This CDR3 has 14 amino acids. Profiled with immunoSEQ multiplex PCR; TCRdb holds only in-frame clones, not every one. The profile shows some 42,000 clones, over 65% of them singletons. This TCR was recovered from a man in his 70s with urothelial cancer. Sequences were derived from PBMCs, sampled around atezolizumab (anti-PD-L1) treatment. V gene TRBV11-2 combines with J gene TRBJ1-4, with D possibly being TRBD1 (6 bases). The DNA for the CDR3 is TGTGCCAGCAGCTTACAGGGGTCGTTGGAAAAACTGTTTTTT. This codes for CASSLQGSLEKLFF.